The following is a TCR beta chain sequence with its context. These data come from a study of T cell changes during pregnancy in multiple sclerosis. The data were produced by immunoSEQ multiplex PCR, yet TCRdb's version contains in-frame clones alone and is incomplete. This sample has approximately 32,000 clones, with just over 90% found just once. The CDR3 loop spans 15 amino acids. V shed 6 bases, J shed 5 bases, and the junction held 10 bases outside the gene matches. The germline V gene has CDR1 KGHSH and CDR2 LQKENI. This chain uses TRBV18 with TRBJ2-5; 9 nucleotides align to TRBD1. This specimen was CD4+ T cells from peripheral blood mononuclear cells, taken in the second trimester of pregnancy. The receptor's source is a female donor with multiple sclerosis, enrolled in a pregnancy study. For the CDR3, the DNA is TGTGCCAGCTCGCCCTGGACAGGGGTGGGGGAGACCCAGTACTTC. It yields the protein CASSPWTGVGETQYF.